The present T cell receptor (beta chain) was sequenced within a study of blood T cell repertoires in COVID-19. Whole-study context: Samples came from the United States, Italy and Spain, spanning acute and convalescent COVID-19. T cells, B-cell-depleted T cells, or PBMCs supplied cDNA or gDNA.

Per the original data handling: By means of reference gene primer amplification, nucleated cell counts were estimated. Measured with immunoSEQ multiplex PCR; TCRdb has only the in-frame clones, and not every one. V and J calls and clone size are those listed in that table; D and trimming were worked out from the DNA. The sample lists roughly 250,000 clones; around 89% were seen once. CDR1 is LNHDA, CDR2 SQIVND, per germline (reference sequence). The CDR3 covers 14 residues. Deletions cut 4 bases from V and 5 bases from J, with 14 bases between. In its sample, this clone was seen a few times. This chain uses TRBV19 with TRBJ2-5, with D possibly being TRBD2 (5 bases). Sequencing was done on a sample of peripheral blood. The TCR comes from a woman between 35 and 50 years old with acute or convalescent COVID-19. CDR3 amino acids: CASSRGLGWETQYF. The CDR3, as DNA: TGTGCCAGTAGTAGAGGACTGGGGTGGGAGACCCAGTACTTC.